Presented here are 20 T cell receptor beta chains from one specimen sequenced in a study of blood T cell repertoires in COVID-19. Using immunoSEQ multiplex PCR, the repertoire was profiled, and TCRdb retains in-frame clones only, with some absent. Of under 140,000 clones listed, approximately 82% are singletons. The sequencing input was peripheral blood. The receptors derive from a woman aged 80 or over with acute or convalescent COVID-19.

CDR3 residues: CASSALPGQVSETQYF. The CDR3, as DNA: TGCGCCAGCAGCGCCCTTCCGGGACAGGTTTCGGAGACCCAGTACTTC. The V gene is TRBV5-1, the J gene TRBJ2-5, with TRBD1 identical over 8 bases. The germline CDR1 and CDR2 sequences are SGHRS and YFSETQ. The CDR3 contains 16 residues. J gave up 5 bases and V 4 bases, and 13 bases lay outside the gene matches.

CDR3 protein: CASSSVGVVNQPQHF. Written as DNA, the CDR3 is TGTGCCAGCAGCTCCGTAGGGGTCGTCAATCAGCCCCAGCATTTT. The V call is TRBV28, the J call TRBJ1-5; D might be TRBD1 (5 bases). CDR1 and CDR2 from the germline V gene are MDHEN and SYDVKM. V shed 6 bases and J shed 3 bases, with 15 bases lying between them. CDR3 length: 15 amino acids.

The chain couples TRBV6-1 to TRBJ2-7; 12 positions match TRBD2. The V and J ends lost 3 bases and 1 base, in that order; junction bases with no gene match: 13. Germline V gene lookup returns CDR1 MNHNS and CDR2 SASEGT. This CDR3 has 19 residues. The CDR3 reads CASSDGRLAGATRSYEQYF. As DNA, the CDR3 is TGTGCCAGCAGTGACGGTAGACTAGCGGGGGCCACTCGATCCTACGAGCAGTACTTC.

The CDR3 DNA is TGTGCCAGCAGCGTAGCCCCCCCAGCGGGAGGCCGCTCTCCCTACAATGAGCAGTTCTTC. It translates to CASSVAPPAGGRSPYNEQFF. The J gene is TRBJ2-1, the V gene TRBV9, with 9 nucleotides matching TRBD2. Per the germline V gene, CDR1 is SGDLS and CDR2 is YYNGEE. CDR3 length: 20 residues. Trimming took 0 bases from V and 2 from J; bases not matched to a gene: 15.

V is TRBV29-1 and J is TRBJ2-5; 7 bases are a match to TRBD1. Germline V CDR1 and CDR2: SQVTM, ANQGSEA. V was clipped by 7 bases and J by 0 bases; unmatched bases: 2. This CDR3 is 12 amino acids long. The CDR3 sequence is CSAGTDQETQYF. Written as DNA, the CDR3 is TGCAGCGCCGGGACAGACCAAGAGACCCAGTACTTC.

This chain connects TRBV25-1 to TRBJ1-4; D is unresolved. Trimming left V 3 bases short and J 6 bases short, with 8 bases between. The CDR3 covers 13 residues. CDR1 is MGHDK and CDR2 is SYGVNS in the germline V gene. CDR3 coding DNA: TGTGCCAGCAGTGATGTTCCGGATGAAAAACTGTTTTTT. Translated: CASSDVPDEKLFF.

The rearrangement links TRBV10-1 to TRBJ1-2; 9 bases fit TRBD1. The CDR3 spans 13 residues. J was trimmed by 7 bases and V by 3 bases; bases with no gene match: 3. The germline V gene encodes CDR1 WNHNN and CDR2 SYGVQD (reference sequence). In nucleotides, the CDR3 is TGCGCCAGCAGTGAACAGGGGGCAATTGGCTACACCTTC. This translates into CASSEQGAIGYTF.

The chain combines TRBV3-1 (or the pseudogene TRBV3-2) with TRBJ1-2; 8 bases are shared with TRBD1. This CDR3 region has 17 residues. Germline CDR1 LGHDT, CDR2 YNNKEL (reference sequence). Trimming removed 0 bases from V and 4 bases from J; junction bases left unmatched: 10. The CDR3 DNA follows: TGTGCCAGCAGCCAAGAAGGAGTTGCTGACAGGGGCTATGGCTACACCTTC. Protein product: CASSQEGVADRGYGYTF.

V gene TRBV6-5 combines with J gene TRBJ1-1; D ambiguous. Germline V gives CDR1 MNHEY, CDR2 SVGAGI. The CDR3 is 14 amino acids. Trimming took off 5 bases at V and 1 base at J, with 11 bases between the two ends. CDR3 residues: CASSQTPANTEAFF. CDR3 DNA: TGTGCCAGCAGTCAAACACCCGCGAACACTGAAGCTTTCTTT.

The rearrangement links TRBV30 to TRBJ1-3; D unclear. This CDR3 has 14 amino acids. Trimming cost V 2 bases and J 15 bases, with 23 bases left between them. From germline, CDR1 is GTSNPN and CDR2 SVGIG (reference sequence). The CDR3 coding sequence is TGTGCCTGGAGTCCGAGTCACTCTGGAAACTGGGCATATTTT. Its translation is CAWSPSHSGNWAYF.

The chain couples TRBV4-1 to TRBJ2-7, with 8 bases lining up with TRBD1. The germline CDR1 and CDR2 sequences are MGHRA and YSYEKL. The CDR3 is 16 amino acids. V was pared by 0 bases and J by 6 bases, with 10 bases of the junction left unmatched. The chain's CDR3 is CASSQDAAGGYPEQYF. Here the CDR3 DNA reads TGCGCCAGCAGCCAAGATGCGGCAGGGGGCTATCCCGAGCAGTACTTC.

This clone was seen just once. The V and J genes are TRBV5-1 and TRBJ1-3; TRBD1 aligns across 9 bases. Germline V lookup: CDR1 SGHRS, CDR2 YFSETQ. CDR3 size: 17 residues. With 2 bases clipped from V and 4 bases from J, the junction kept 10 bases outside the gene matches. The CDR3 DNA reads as TGCGCCAGCAGCTTAAGAGGACAGGGGAGTATGGGAAACACCATATATTTT. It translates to CASSLRGQGSMGNTIYF.

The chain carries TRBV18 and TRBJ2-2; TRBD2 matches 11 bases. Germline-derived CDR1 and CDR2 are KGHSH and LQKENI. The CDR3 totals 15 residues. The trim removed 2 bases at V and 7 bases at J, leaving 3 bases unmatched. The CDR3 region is CASSPTSGSHGELFF. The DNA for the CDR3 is TGTGCCAGCTCACCAACTAGCGGGAGTCACGGGGAGCTGTTTTTT. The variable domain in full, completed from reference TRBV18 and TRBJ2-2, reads NAGVMQNPRHLVRRRGQEARLRCSPMKGHSHVYWYRQLPEEGLKFMVYLQKENIIDESGMPKERFSAEFPKEGPSILRIQQVVRGDSAAYFCASSPTSGSHGELFFGEGSRLTVL.

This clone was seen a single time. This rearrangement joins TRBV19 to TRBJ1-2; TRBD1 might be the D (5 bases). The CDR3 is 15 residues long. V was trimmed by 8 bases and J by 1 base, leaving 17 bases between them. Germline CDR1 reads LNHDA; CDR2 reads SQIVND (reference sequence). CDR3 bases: TGTGCCAGTCGCCAGGGTGCCGATTATAACTATGGCTACACCTTC. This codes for CASRQGADYNYGYTF.

The CDR3 DNA is TGTGCCAGCTCACCTTCGCTAGGGGCGGGAGCCTCCAGCACAGATACGCAGTATTTT. Translating it yields CASSPSLGAGASSTDTQYF. The chain combines TRBV18 with TRBJ2-3; 7 bases fit TRBD2. Germline CDR1 is KGHSH and CDR2 is LQKENI. The CDR3 is 19 residues long. V was pared by 3 bases and J by 0 bases, with 15 bases of the junction left unmatched.

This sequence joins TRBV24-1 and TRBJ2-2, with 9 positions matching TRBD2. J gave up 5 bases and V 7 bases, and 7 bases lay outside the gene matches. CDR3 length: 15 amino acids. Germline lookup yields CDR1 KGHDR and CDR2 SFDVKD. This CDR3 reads CATRSGRPGTGELFF. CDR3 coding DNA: TGTGCCACCAGGAGCGGGAGGCCGGGTACCGGGGAGCTGTTTTTT.

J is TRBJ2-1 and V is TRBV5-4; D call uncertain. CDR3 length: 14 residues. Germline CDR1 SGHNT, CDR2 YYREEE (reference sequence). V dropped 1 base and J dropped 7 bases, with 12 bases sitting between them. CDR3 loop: CASSLRLTQNEQFF. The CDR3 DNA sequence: TGTGCCAGCAGCTTGAGACTTACTCAGAATGAGCAGTTCTTC.

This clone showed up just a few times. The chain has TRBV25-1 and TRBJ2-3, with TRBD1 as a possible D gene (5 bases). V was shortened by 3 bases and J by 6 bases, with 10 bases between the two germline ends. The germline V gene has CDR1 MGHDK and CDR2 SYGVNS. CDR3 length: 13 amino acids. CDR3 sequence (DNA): TGTGCCAGCAGTGACTCCAGGGCCGATACGCAGTATTTT. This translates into CASSDSRADTQYF.

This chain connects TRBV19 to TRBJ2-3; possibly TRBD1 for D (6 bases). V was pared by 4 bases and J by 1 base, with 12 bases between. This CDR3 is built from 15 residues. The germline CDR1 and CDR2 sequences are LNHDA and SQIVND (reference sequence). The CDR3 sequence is CASSTRGVGTDTQYF. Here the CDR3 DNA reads TGTGCCAGTAGTACCAGGGGTGTTGGCACAGATACGCAGTATTTT. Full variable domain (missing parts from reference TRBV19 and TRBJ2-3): DGGITQSPKYLFRKEGQNVTLSCEQNLNHDAMYWYRQDPGQGLRLIYYSQIVNDFQKGDIAEGYSVSREKKESFPLTVTSAQKNPTAFYLCASSTRGVGTDTQYFGPGTRLTVL.

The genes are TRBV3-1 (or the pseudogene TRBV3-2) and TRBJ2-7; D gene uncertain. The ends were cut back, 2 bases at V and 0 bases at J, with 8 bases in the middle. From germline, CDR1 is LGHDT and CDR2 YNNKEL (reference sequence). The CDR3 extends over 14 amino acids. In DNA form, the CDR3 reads TGTGCCAGCAGCCAACGTACTACCTCCTACGAGCAGTACTTC. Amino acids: CASSQRTTSYEQYF.